This TCR beta chain was sequenced in a study of T cells in Graves' hyperthyroidism and ophthalmopathy. Study-wide findings and caveats: Blood also carried most thyroid clonotypes expanded above 0.001.

The CDR3 contains 13 residues. V lost 6 bases and J 6 bases, leaving 16 bases between the germline ends. Germline V lookup: CDR1 SQVTM, CDR2 ANQGSEA. The investigators amplified TCR beta CDR3 regions from RNA transcripts. First-round RT-PCR of the TCR CDR3 relied on the HTBI primer set. TCRdb analysed the multiplex PCR reads with MiXCR anew, one entry per CDR3 protein. Here the sample spans about 350,000 distinct CDR3 sequences, approximately 15% being singletons. This clonotype was observed at least ten times. What it binds is unknown. The receptor was isolated from a woman under 40 with Graves' hyperthyroidism. The sequenced material came from blood. J is TRBJ2-3 and V is TRBV29-1, with D tentatively TRBD2 (5 bases). The CDR3 is CSVSGDLSDTQYF. The CDR3, as DNA: TGCAGCGTGAGCGGAGATTTATCGGATACGCAGTATTTT.